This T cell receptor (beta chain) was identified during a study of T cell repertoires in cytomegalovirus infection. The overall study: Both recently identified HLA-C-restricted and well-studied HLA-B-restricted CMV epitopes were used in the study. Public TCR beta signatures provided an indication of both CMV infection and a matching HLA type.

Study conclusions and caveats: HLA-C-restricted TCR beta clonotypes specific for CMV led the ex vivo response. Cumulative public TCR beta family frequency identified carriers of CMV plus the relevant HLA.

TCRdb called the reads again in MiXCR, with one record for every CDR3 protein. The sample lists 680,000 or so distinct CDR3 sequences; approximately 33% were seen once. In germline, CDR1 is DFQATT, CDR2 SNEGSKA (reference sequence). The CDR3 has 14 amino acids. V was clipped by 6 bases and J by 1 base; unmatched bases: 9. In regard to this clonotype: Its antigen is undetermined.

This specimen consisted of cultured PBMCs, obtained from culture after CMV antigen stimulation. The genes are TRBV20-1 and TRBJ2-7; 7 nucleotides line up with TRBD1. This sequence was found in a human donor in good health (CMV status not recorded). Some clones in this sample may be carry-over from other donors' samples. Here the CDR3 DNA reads TGCAGTGCCTCGAACAGGGGCTCGTCCTACGAGCAGTACTTC. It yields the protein CSASNRGSSYEQYF.